This TCR beta chain emerged from a study of cytomegalovirus exposure and HLA in healthy donors. Findings of the study overall: Researchers reported that a few CMV-associated chains were confirmed in vitro as CMV antigen-specific.

Germline lookup yields CDR1 SGHRS and CDR2 YFSETQ. The V end lost 0 bases, the J end lost 1 base, and 4 bases lay between the germline ends. The CDR3 consists of 14 residues. Here immunoSEQ multiplex PCR was the method, and the copy in TCRdb shows in-frame clones only, minus some. The top ten hold about 2.3% of the sample, which has over 150,000 clones, around nine tenths seen once. With regard to this clone: What it binds is unknown.

Sequences were obtained from PBMCs. This TCR came from a woman between 18 and 29 years old in good health and CMV-seronegative. This sequence joins TRBV5-1 and TRBJ2-2; D remains ambiguous. The CDR3 loop reads CASSLVVNTGELFF. DNA of the CDR3: TGCGCCAGCAGCTTGGTAGTGAACACCGGGGAGCTGTTTTTT.